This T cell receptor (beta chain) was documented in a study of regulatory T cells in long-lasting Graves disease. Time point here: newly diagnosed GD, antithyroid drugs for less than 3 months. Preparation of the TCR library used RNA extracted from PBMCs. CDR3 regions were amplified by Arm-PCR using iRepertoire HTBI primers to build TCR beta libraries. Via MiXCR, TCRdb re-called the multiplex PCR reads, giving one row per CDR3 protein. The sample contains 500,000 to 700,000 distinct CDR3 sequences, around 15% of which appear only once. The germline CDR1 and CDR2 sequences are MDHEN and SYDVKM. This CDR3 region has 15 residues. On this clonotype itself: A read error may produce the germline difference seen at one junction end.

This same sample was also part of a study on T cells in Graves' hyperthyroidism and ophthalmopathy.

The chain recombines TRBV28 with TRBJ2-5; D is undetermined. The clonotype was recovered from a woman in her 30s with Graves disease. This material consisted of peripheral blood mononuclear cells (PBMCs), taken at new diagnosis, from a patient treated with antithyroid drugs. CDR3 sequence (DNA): TGTGCCAGCAGTTCCCCCGGACGTAATCAAGAGGCCCAGTACTTC. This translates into CASSSPGRNQEAQYF. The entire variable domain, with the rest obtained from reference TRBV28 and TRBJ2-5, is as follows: DVKVTQSSRYLVKRTGEKVFLECVQDMDHENMFWYRQDPGLGLRLIYFSYDVKMKEKGDIPEGYSVSREKKERFSLILESASTNQTSMYLCASSSPGRNQEAQYFGPGTRLLVL.